The clone carrying this T cell receptor beta chain was counted a single time. These data are taken from a study of graft-versus-host responses after intestinal transplantation. Whole-study context: Recipients got multivisceral, liver-intestinal, or isolated intestinal transplants.

Germline CDR1 and CDR2: SGDLS and YYNGEE. The trim removed 3 bases at V and 8 bases at J, leaving 6 bases unmatched. This CDR3 comprises 14 residues. Libraries were prepared by immunoSEQ multiplex PCR; TCRdb keeps only in-frame clonotypes and omits some of them. The sample lists around 29,000 clones; just under 95% were seen once. Sequenced material: PBMCs, taken around 70 days after intestinal transplant. This TCR was recovered from a human patient who received an intestinal transplant, so some T cells may come from the graft donor. The V and J genes are TRBV9 and TRBJ1-4, with TRBD1 matching over 8 bases. The CDR3 here is CASSGDRGGEKLFF. CDR3 sequence (DNA): TGTGCCAGCAGCGGAGACAGGGGTGGGGAAAAACTGTTTTTT.